Each of the 27 T cell receptor beta chains below was sequenced from the same sample in a study of identical twins. TCRdb used MiXCR to reprocess the 5' RACE reads, holding one entry per CDR3 protein. This sample has more than 650,000 distinct CDR3 sequences, with approximately 6.1% found just once. The specimen was naive T cells sorted from blood. Source of these receptors: a man between 18 and 29 years old in good health.

This clonotype was picked up many times. This sequence joins TRBV29-1 and TRBJ2-1; unclear D gene. Germline V gene sequence: CDR1 SQVTM, CDR2 ANQGSEA. The CDR3 has 10 amino acids. Trimming shortened V by 4 bases and J by 7 bases, and 5 bases separated the two germline ends. In DNA, the CDR3 is TGCAGCGTTGTGACAAATGAGCAGTTCTTC. Translated: CSVVTNEQFF.

This chain connects TRBV20-1 to TRBJ2-5; the D gene is possibly TRBD2 (6 bases). Trimming left V 0 bases short and J 7 bases short, with 18 bases between. This CDR3 is built from 15 residues. The V gene's germline CDR1 is DFQATT and CDR2 SNEGSKA (reference sequence). In DNA, the CDR3 is TGCAGTGCTAGAGAGCTTAGCGGACCCGGGGGGACCCAGTACTTC. Amino acids: CSARELSGPGGTQYF.

This clonotype was counted only a few times. V and J are TRBV5-5 and TRBJ2-7, with a weak D call TRBD2 (6 bases). Germline CDR1 SGHKS, CDR2 YYEKEE (reference sequence). The CDR3 length is 15 residues. The V end was cut by 0 bases, the J end by 6 bases, with 16 bases between. CDR3 region: CASSLEVAVPGEQYF. Written as DNA, the CDR3 is TGTGCCAGCAGCTTGGAGGTAGCGGTCCCGGGCGAGCAGTACTTC. The full variable domain, with the rest looked up from reference TRBV5-5 and TRBJ2-7, is DAGVTQSPTHLIKTRGQQVTLRCSPISGHKSVSWYQQVLGQGPQFIFQYYEKEERGRGNFPDRFSARQFPNYSSELNVNALLLGDSALYLCASSLEVAVPGEQYFGPGTRLTVT.

In this sample, this clonotype turned up many times. The rearrangement links TRBV29-1 to TRBJ1-1; no firm D call. The CDR3 contains 11 residues. In germline, CDR1 is SQVTM, CDR2 ANQGSEA. Between the trimmed V and J ends, which lost 1 base and 7 bases, there was a span of 7 bases. The CDR3 sequence: CSVEGPGEAFF. The CDR3 DNA is TGCAGCGTTGAAGGCCCAGGTGAAGCTTTCTTT. Combining the CDR3 with reference TRBV29-1 and TRBJ1-1 gives the whole variable domain SAVISQKPSRDICQRGTSLTIQCQVDSQVTMMFWYRQQPGQSLTLIATANQGSEATYESGFVIDKFPISRPNLTFSTLTVSNMSPEDSSIYLCSVEGPGEAFFGQGTRLTVV.

The chain links TRBV11-2 to TRBJ2-1; 11 bases are shared with TRBD1. Per germline, CDR1 SGHAT and CDR2 FQNNGV. The CDR3 has 15 amino acids. V trimming: 6 bases; J trimming: 5 bases; junction bases outside the gene matches: 6. The CDR3 protein is CASRVGTGGDNEQFF. CDR3 bases: TGTGCCAGCAGGGTTGGGACAGGGGGGGACAATGAGCAGTTCTTC.

In its sample, this clonotype was seen many times. The V call is TRBV7-9, the J call TRBJ2-1; perhaps TRBD1 as D (5 bases). This CDR3 has 14 residues. The V end was cut by 0 bases, the J end by 8 bases, with 11 bases between. CDR1 is SEHNR and CDR2 is FQNEAQ in the germline V gene (reference sequence). DNA of the CDR3: TGTGCCAGCAGCTTAGCGGGGCCCCCGGATGAGCAGTTCTTC. Translated, it gives CASSLAGPPDEQFF.

This clonotype was observed a few times. The gene calls are TRBV18 and TRBJ2-7, with D possibly matching TRBD1 (6 bases). The V end was cut by 4 bases, the J end by 4 bases, with 17 bases between. The CDR3 contains 15 residues. CDR1 KGHSH and CDR2 LQKENI come from the germline V gene. As DNA, the CDR3 is TGTGCCAGCTCACTGGGTCCGGGACACCAATACGAGCAGTACTTC. It specifies CASSLGPGHQYEQYF. Full variable domain (rest looked up from reference TRBV18 and TRBJ2-7): NAGVMQNPRHLVRRRGQEARLRCSPMKGHSHVYWYRQLPEEGLKFMVYLQKENIIDESGMPKERFSAEFPKEGPSILRIQQVVRGDSAAYFCASSLGPGHQYEQYFGPGTRLTVT.

In its sample, this clonotype was seen many times. The rearrangement links TRBV7-9 to TRBJ2-4; possible D gene TRBD1, 6 bases. This CDR3 contains 13 residues. V lost 5 bases to trimming and J lost 7 bases, with 12 bases between them. Germline-derived CDR1 and CDR2 are SEHNR and FQNEAQ (reference sequence). The CDR3 DNA sequence: TGTGCCAGCAGCATAGGGACAACGAACATTCAGTACTTC. Its protein is CASSIGTTNIQYF. Looking up the rest from reference TRBV7-9 and TRBJ2-4 gives the full variable domain: DTGVSQNPRHKITKRGQNVTFRCDPISEHNRLYWYRQTLGQGPEFLTYFQNEAQLEKSRLLSDRFSAERPKGSFSTLEIQRTEQGDSAMYLCASSIGTTNIQYFGAGTRLSVL.

The gene calls are TRBV20-1 and TRBJ2-3; D not certain. V lost 1 base to trimming and J lost 3 bases, with 5 bases between them. Germline V lookup: CDR1 DFQATT, CDR2 SNEGSKA (reference sequence). This CDR3 spans 12 amino acids. DNA for the CDR3: TGCAGTGCTAGAGCCCAAACAGATACGCAGTATTTT. It yields the protein CSARAQTDTQYF.

This clonotype has more than one count but fewer than ten. The chain is built from TRBV6-5 and TRBJ1-1, with TRBD1 matching 10 bases. V shed 1 base and J 4 bases; nucleotides not matched to a gene: 3. The germline gives CDR1 MNHEY, CDR2 SVGAGI. CDR3 length equals 15 residues. The CDR3 nucleotides are TGTGCCAGCAGTTACTTGGACAGGGGGGGCACTGAAGCTTTCTTT. It encodes CASSYLDRGGTEAFF.

This clonotype was seen a few times. This chain connects TRBV9 to TRBJ2-7; 8 bases are a match to TRBD2. CDR1 SGDLS and CDR2 YYNGEE come from the germline V gene. V gave up 3 bases and J gave up 3 bases; unmatched junction bases: 8. CDR3 size: 15 residues. The chain's CDR3 is CASSADASGSYEQYF. The CDR3, as DNA: TGTGCCAGCAGCGCCGACGCGAGCGGGAGCTACGAGCAGTACTTC.

In its sample, this clonotype was seen many times. The chain employs TRBV9 and TRBJ1-2; D call uncertain. The length of the CDR3 is 13 residues. CDR1 is SGDLS and CDR2 is YYNGEE in the germline V gene. The V end lost 0 bases, the J end lost 2 bases, and 5 bases lay between the germline ends. This chain's CDR3 is CASSVGGNYGYTF. DNA of the CDR3: TGTGCCAGCAGCGTAGGAGGGAACTATGGCTACACCTTC.

Points on this clonotype: A read error is possible here, since a much larger clone lies one base away. The chain links TRBV25-1 to TRBJ2-1, with TRBD2 identical over 9 bases. The CDR3 is 16 amino acids. Unmatched junction bases numbered 10, after V lost 8 bases and J lost 2 bases. Germline V lookup: CDR1 MGHDK, CDR2 SYGVNS. The CDR3 bases are TGTGCCAGCGGGACTAGCTCTACTGGTCCCTACAATGAGCAGTTCTTC. Translation: CASGTSSTGPYNEQFF.

The chain combines TRBV29-1 with TRBJ2-3; 11 bases line up with TRBD2. V gave up 7 bases and J gave up 2 bases; unmatched junction bases: 11. Germline V gene data show CDR1 as SQVTM and CDR2 as ANQGSEA. This CDR3 is 16 amino acids long. The CDR3 DNA follows: TGCAGCGCCAGCAAAGGGACTAGCGGCATCACAGATACGCAGTATTTT. Its translation: CSASKGTSGITDTQYF.

Only a few counts were recorded for this clonotype. This chain connects TRBV6-1 to TRBJ2-3; 13 bases map to TRBD2. V dropped 5 bases and J dropped 5; count of bases not matched to a gene: 7. CDR3 length: 16 residues. The germline gives CDR1 MNHNS, CDR2 SASEGT. The CDR3 DNA is TGTGCCAGCAGTCCGACTAGCGGGAGGATTTTAGATACGCAGTATTTT. Protein product: CASSPTSGRILDTQYF.

The rearrangement links TRBV12-3 or TRBV12-4 to TRBJ1-1; the D gene is possibly TRBD1 (6 bases). The ends were cut back, 7 bases at V and 7 bases at J, with 10 bases in the middle. The CDR3 runs to 11 residues. The DNA of the CDR3 is TGTGCCAGCAACAAGGGGGTTGAAGCTTTCTTT. It yields the protein CASNKGVEAFF.

This clonotype appeared many times. The chain links TRBV27 to TRBJ2-1; TRBD2 agrees at 7 bases. With 5 bases clipped from V and 5 bases from J, the junction kept 9 bases outside the gene matches. Germline lookup yields CDR1 MNHEY and CDR2 SMNVEV (reference sequence). This CDR3 is built from 15 residues. The CDR3 DNA reads TGTGCCAGCAGTCGGAGCGGGGAGGGTCACAATGAGCAGTTCTTC. It codes for CASSRSGEGHNEQFF.

This clonotype was observed at least ten times. J is TRBJ2-5 and V is TRBV29-1; TRBD2 matches at 7 bases. V shed 7 bases, J shed 5 bases, and the junction held 7 bases outside the gene matches. Germline V gives CDR1 SQVTM, CDR2 ANQGSEA. This CDR3 is 12 amino acids long. DNA of the CDR3: TGCAGCGGCAGACTAGCACGGGAGACCCAGTACTTC. Its protein is CSGRLARETQYF.

This clonotype was recorded at least ten times. V gene TRBV5-1 combines with J gene TRBJ2-3; no reliable D call. The CDR3 consists of 14 residues. Germline V lookup: CDR1 SGHRS, CDR2 YFSETQ. The V end lost 0 bases, the J end lost 2 bases, and 7 bases lay between the germline ends. This CDR3 is CASSLGVATDTQYF. Written as DNA, the CDR3 is TGCGCCAGCAGCTTGGGGGTGGCCACAGATACGCAGTATTTT.

This clonotype was detected ten times or more. The rearrangement joins TRBV7-9 to TRBJ2-7; 7 nucleotides align to TRBD1. The junction had 7 bases not matched to a gene; V was cut back by 4 bases and J by 7 bases. Germline V gives CDR1 SEHNR, CDR2 FQNEAQ (reference sequence). The CDR3 runs to 13 residues. CDR3 DNA sequence: TGTGCCAGCAGCTCCAGGACAGGACTGGAGCAGTACTTC. Amino acids: CASSSRTGLEQYF.

The V gene is TRBV12-3 or TRBV12-4, the J gene TRBJ2-2; perhaps TRBD1 as D (6 bases). CDR3 size: 15 residues. The V end lost 6 bases, the J end lost 5 bases, and 16 bases lay between the germline ends. The CDR3 loop is CASSSGQRKTGELFF. The CDR3 DNA sequence: TGTGCCAGCAGCTCGGGACAAAGGAAGACCGGGGAGCTGTTTTTT.

J is TRBJ1-4 and V is TRBV4-3, with 7 positions matching TRBD1. CDR1 is LGHNA and CDR2 is YSLEER in the germline V gene. CDR3 length: 15 amino acids. Unmatched junction bases numbered 6, after V lost 0 bases and J lost 8 bases. CDR3 loop: CASSQDTGVREKLFF. In nucleotides, the CDR3 is TGCGCCAGCAGCCAAGATACAGGGGTAAGAGAAAAACTGTTTTTT.

This clonotype was counted many times. The chain couples TRBV20-1 to TRBJ2-5, with D perhaps matching TRBD2 (6 bases). This CDR3 has 14 amino acids. CDR1 and CDR2 (germline): DFQATT, SNEGSKA (reference sequence). V lost 6 bases and J 5 bases, leaving 19 bases between the germline ends. The CDR3 here is CSATNPPLAETQYF. Written as DNA, the CDR3 is TGCAGTGCCACAAACCCCCCACTAGCCGAGACCCAGTACTTC.

A remark on this clonotype: This clone may be a read error of a much larger clone one base away. The CDR3 DNA sequence: TGCAGCCAGGAAGCTAGCGAAGGATACAAGCAGTACTTC. It yields the protein CSQEASEGYKQYF. The genes are TRBV20-1 and TRBJ2-7; a weak D match, TRBD2 (6 bases). Germline V gene data show CDR1 as DFQATT and CDR2 as SNEGSKA (reference sequence). The CDR3 sequence is 13 residues long.

There are a few counts of this clonotype. V and J are TRBV6-2 or TRBV6-3 and TRBJ1-2; D is possibly TRBD1 (5 bases). The germline V gene encodes CDR1 MNHEY and CDR2 SVGEGT. Trimming took 5 bases from V and 6 from J, leaving 13 bases between them. The CDR3 covers 13 residues. CDR3 nucleotides: TGTGCCAGCAGTCTTTACGGGGCCGATGGCTACACCTTC. Translation gives CASSLYGADGYTF.

This clonotype was picked up many times. The chain couples TRBV6-1 to TRBJ2-1; 13 positions match TRBD2. The CDR3 sequence is 17 residues long. V shed 6 bases and J 6 bases; nucleotides not matched to a gene: 11. CDR1 and CDR2 from the germline V gene are MNHNS and SASEGT. CDR3 amino acids: CASSPLAGGPVGNEQFF. CDR3 in DNA: TGTGCCAGCAGCCCACTAGCGGGAGGGCCTGTTGGCAATGAGCAGTTCTTC.

This clonotype was counted ten times or more. The chain uses TRBV29-1 and TRBJ1-1; a possible D gene is TRBD1 (5 bases). The CDR3 contains 12 residues. V was cut by 6 bases and J by 8 bases, with 16 bases left in between. The germline gives CDR1 SQVTM, CDR2 ANQGSEA. CDR3 in amino acids: CSVAPGQYEAFF. CDR3 DNA: TGCAGCGTGGCACCGGGGCAGTACGAAGCTTTCTTT.